The rows below give T cell receptor beta chains drawn from one sample of a study of early T cells in non-severe SARS-CoV-2 infection. MiXCR, applied by TCRdb to the 5' RACE reads, yields one record per CDR3 protein. The sample shows some 98,000 distinct CDR3 sequences, 16% of them seen only once. Sequencing input: whole blood. The receptors derive from an adult who was a healthcare worker with PCR-confirmed SARS-CoV-2 infection or an uninfected control (not recorded which). CDR3s include the opening cysteine and the closing phenylalanine or tryptophan. The D gene is left open where the match is weak. Clone sizes are given selectively: once, few, many, or a class where the clone is expanded.

many	TRBV30	TRBJ1-1	NA	TGTGCCTGGAGTCCGAGAAGGGGCTACACTGAAGCTTTCTTT	CAWSPRRGYTEAFF
NA	TRBV30	TRBJ2-1	TRBD2	TGTGCCTGGAGTGTCGGGCGCACTAGCGGGTCGCGCAATGAGCAGTTCTTC	CAWSVGRTSGSRNEQFF
many	TRBV5-1	TRBJ1-2	TRBD1	TGCGCCAGCAGCTTGGGAGGGACAGGCGATTTTGGCTACACCTTC	CASSLGGTGDFGYTF
NA	TRBV24-1	TRBJ2-1	NA	TGTGCCACCAGCACTAGCAGGAATGAGCAGTTCTTC	CATSTSRNEQFF
few	TRBV20-1	TRBJ2-7	NA	TGCAGTGCTAGAGGGGACTCTGACTACGAGCAGTACTTC	CSARGDSDYEQYF
few	TRBV28	TRBJ2-3	NA	TGTGCCAGCAGCTATTATAGCGGCAGCACAGATACGCAGTATTTT	CASSYYSGSTDTQYF
many	TRBV5-1	TRBJ2-7	NA	TGCGCCAGCAGCTTGGAGGGCTACGAGCAGTACTTC	CASSLEGYEQYF
many	TRBV25-1	TRBJ1-4	NA	TGTGCCAGCAGTGAATCCGGGGGGGCAACTAATGAAAAACTGTTTTTT	CASSESGGATNEKLFF
few	TRBV7-8	TRBJ1-6	TRBD1	TGTGCCAGCAGCTGCTCCGGGGACAGGGGAATTTATGGCCGTAATTCACCCCTCCACTTT	CASSCSGDRGIYGRNSPLHF
many	TRBV28	TRBJ2-2	NA	TGTGCCAGCACCAACCCTAACCGGGAGCTGTTTTTT	CASTNPNRELFF
few	TRBV6-2/TRBV6-3	TRBJ2-6	TRBD1	TGTGCCAGCAGTAGAGGGGGCGCTGGGGCCAACGTCCTGACTTTC	CASSRGGAGANVLTF
few	TRBV29-1	TRBJ1-2	NA	TGCAGCGTCGAGAGCTACACCTTC	CSVESYTF
NA	TRBV10-3	TRBJ2-5	NA	TGTGCCATCAGTGAGTCAAGGCTAGTTCAAGAGACCCAGTACTTC	CAISESRLVQETQYF
NA	TRBV19	TRBJ2-1	NA	TGTGCCAGTAGTGCGATTGGCAGGGATGAGCAGTTCTTC	CASSAIGRDEQFF
few	TRBV7-2	TRBJ1-5	TRBD1	TGTGCCAGCAGCCTCCGGACAGGGAATAGCAATCAGCCCCAGCATTTT	CASSLRTGNSNQPQHF
NA	TRBV19	TRBJ2-1	TRBD2	TGTGCCAGTAGTCCCGGAGGGCTAGCGGGAGTGGAGAATGAGCAGTTCTTC	CASSPGGLAGVENEQFF
few	TRBV27	TRBJ2-5	NA	TGTGCCAGCGGGGGGCGGGAGACCCAGTACTTC	CASGGRETQYF
NA	TRBV12-3/TRBV12-4	TRBJ1-4	TRBD1	TGTGCCAGCAGTACCAGGGACAGAGATGCAACTAATGAAAAACTGTTTTTT	CASSTRDRDATNEKLFF
NA	TRBV28	TRBJ1-1	NA	TGTGCCAGCAGCGGACATACGAACACTGAAGCTTTCTTT	CASSGHTNTEAFF
NA	TRBV5-4	TRBJ1-1	NA	TGTGCCAGCAGCTTGTGGGGTCGAGGCACTGAAGCTTTCTTT	CASSLWGRGTEAFF
few	TRBV29-1	TRBJ2-1	TRBD2	TGCAGCGTCAGGACTAGCGGGAGTCGGGTTGAGCAGTTCTTC	CSVRTSGSRVEQFF
NA	TRBV28	TRBJ1-1	NA	TGTGCCAGCGGGGCCGGACTGAACACTGAAGCTTTCTTT	CASGAGLNTEAFF
few	TRBV3-1	TRBJ2-7	NA	TGTGCCAGCAGCCGTTTCCGGGACTCTATCTCCTACGAGCAGTACTTC	CASSRFRDSISYEQYF
few	TRBV20-1	TRBJ1-5	NA	TGCAGTGCTAGAGGGGACACTAGCAATCAGCCCCAGCATTTT	CSARGDTSNQPQHF
NA	TRBV28	TRBJ2-6	NA	TGTGCCAGCACCTTTGGCAGGGTCCCTGGGGCCAACGTCCTGACTTTC	CASTFGRVPGANVLTF
NA	TRBV5-6	TRBJ1-2	TRBD1	TGTGCCAGCAGCTCCAACAGGGGCCATGGCTACACCTTC	CASSSNRGHGYTF
few	TRBV27	TRBJ1-3	NA	TGTGCCAGCAGTAGGAACAGGGTAACTGGAAACACCATATATTTT	CASSRNRVTGNTIYF
few	TRBV28	TRBJ2-7	TRBD1	TGTGCCAGCAGTGACCCGAACAGGGGGCTCAACTACGAGCAGTACTTC	CASSDPNRGLNYEQYF